Listed here are 30 T cell receptor delta chains from one sample, sequenced in a study of gamma-delta T cells after stem cell transplantation. TCRdb reanalysed the RT-PCR reads with CATT. The sample comprises some 1,700 delta-chain clones, around 4.6% of which are singletons, and approximately 31% rests with the top ten. The sequenced material came from gamma-delta T cells. The receptors here all came from a human donor. It is not recorded whose cells these are; they may come from a transplant donor.

This clone was observed a few times. TCRdb has a much larger clone's protein, which differs at residue 17 from the translation of this DNA, likely because of a read error; what is shown is the protein translated from the DNA. The rearrangement links TRDV2 to TRDJ3, with TRDD3 matching 7 bases. There are 19 residues in the CDR3. Per the germline V gene, CDR1 is GEAIGNYY and CDR2 is EKD. CDR3 residues: CACDPLLGTSSWDTRQVFF. The DNA for the CDR3 is TGTGCCTGTGACCCCTTACTGGGGACTAGCTCCTGGGACACCCGACAGGTGTTTTTC.

This clone was picked up a small number of times. This likely reflects a read error, since a far larger clone is one base away. V and J are TRDV2 and TRDJ1; D remains ambiguous. The germline V gene has CDR1 GEAIGNYY and CDR2 EKD. V gave up 2 bases and J gave up 2 bases, with 26 bases separating them. The CDR3 spans 19 residues. The CDR3 nucleotides read TGTGCCTGTGACAGCCTAACTCCCGAGAGGGACCAGAGTACCGATAAACTCATCTTT. It encodes CACDSLTPERDQSTDKLIF.

This clone has only a few counts. TCRdb lists the protein of a much larger clone for this DNA, which differs at residue 13, so this is likely a read error; the protein given here is translated from the DNA itself. The chain combines TRDV2 with TRDJ1; 7 bases align to TRDD3. The CDR3 has 15 residues. Germline CDR1 GEAIGNYY, CDR2 EKD. CDR3 sequence reads: CACDSLLGTSDKHIF. The CDR3 region has the DNA TGTGCCTGTGACTCTCTACTGGGGACCTCCGATAAACACATCTTT.

This clone was counted a few times. One base away lies a much larger clone, so this may be a sequencing read error. This specimen includes other DNA sequences encoding the same CDR3. The J gene is TRDJ1, the V gene TRDV2, with 8 bases aligning to TRDD3. V lost 4 bases to trimming and J lost 3 bases; unmatched junction nucleotides: 9. The CDR3 runs 15 residues. Germline CDR1 is GEAIGNYY and CDR2 is EKD. CDR3 loop: CACDSLLGAPDKLIF. The CDR3 coding sequence is TGTGCCTGTGATTCCTTACTGGGGGCCCCCGATAAACTCATCTTT.

By share of the sample, this clone is medium-sized. Other DNA sequences in this sample translate to the same CDR3. The chain recombines TRDV2 with TRDJ1, with 8 nucleotides matching TRDD3. V was clipped by 3 bases and J by 3 bases; unmatched bases: 8. CDR1 is GEAIGNYY, CDR2 EKD, per germline. This CDR3 is 15 amino acids long. The CDR3 DNA sequence: TGTGCCTGTGACTCCTTACTGGGGGCCCCCGATAAACTCATCTTT. This gives the protein CACDSLLGAPDKLIF.

To note about this clone: This probably arose from a read error, given a far larger clone one base away. Other DNA sequences in this sample translate to the same CDR3. This chain uses TRDV2 with TRDJ1; 13 positions agree with TRDD3. Germline V gene data show CDR1 as GEAIGNYY and CDR2 as EKD. The CDR3 is 15 amino acids. This chain's CDR3 is CACDTVLGDTGKLIF. The DNA for the CDR3 is TGTGCCTGCGACACCGTACTGGGGGATACGGGTAAACTCATCTTT.

By sample fraction, this clone is large. This rearrangement joins TRDV2 to TRDJ1; 13 bases are a match to TRDD3. Germline trimming cut 0 bases from V and 1 base from J; bases unmatched to any gene: 13. The CDR3 spans 20 residues. The V gene's germline CDR1 is GEAIGNYY and CDR2 EKD. As DNA, the CDR3 is TGTGCCTGTGACACCGTCCCCACTGGGGGATACGGGGGCCCCACCGATAAACTCATCTTT. Translated, it gives CACDTVPTGGYGGPTDKLIF.

This clone was detected only a few times. Since a far larger clone is one base different, this is likely a read error. The chain uses TRDV2 and TRDJ1, with TRDD3 matching over 10 bases. The CDR3 is made up of 15 amino acids. Per the germline V gene, CDR1 is GEAIGNYY and CDR2 is EKD. V lost 5 bases, J lost 8 bases, and 13 bases stayed unmatched. The CDR3 sequence: CACGSVGDTEAKLIF. The CDR3 DNA is TGTGCCTGTGGCTCCGTGGGGGATACCGAGGCAAAACTCATCTTT.

This clone has a handful of counts. TCRdb's entry gives the protein of a much larger clone, which mismatches this DNA's translation at residue 3, likely from a read error; the protein reported here is translated from the DNA. The chain recombines TRDV2 with TRDJ1; TRDD3 matches at 10 bases. This CDR3 region has 17 residues. Germline-derived CDR1 and CDR2 are GEAIGNYY and EKD. With V trimmed by 9 bases and J by 0 bases, 15 bases remained unmatched. As DNA, the CDR3 is TGTGCCCGTCAACCCCTGGGGGATAGAAGGGACACCGATAAACTCATCTTT. It encodes CARQPLGDRRDTDKLIF.

By frequency in the sample, this clone is large (0.1 to 1%). The sample holds other DNA sequences that translate to the same CDR3. The chain joins TRDV2 to TRDJ1, with 7 bases lining up with TRDD3. This CDR3 contains 16 residues. Germline values: CDR1 GEAIGNYY, CDR2 EKD. J gave up 4 bases and V 0 bases, and 10 bases lay outside the gene matches. The DNA for the CDR3 is TGTGCCTGTGACACCGTCGCTGGGGGTACTCTCGATAAACTCATCTTT. Residues: CACDTVAGGTLDKLIF.

There are a few counts of this clone. A far more abundant clone sits one base away, making this likely a read error. The chain links TRDV2 to TRDJ3; 9 positions match TRDD3. The length of the CDR3 is 23 residues. Germline V lookup: CDR1 GEAIGNYY, CDR2 EKD. Trimming cost V 2 bases and J 0 bases; bases outside gene matches: 19. This CDR3 is CACDIVLTGGHPVGSWDTRQMFF. The CDR3 coding sequence is TGTGCCTGTGACATCGTGTTGACTGGGGGACACCCTGTGGGCTCCTGGGACACCCGACAGATGTTTTTC.

Turning to this clone: A read error likely explains this, since a far larger clone differs by one base. This sample also contains other DNA sequences that code for the same CDR3. The rearrangement uses TRDV2 and TRDJ3, with 12 bases matching TRDD3. Germline V gene lookup returns CDR1 GEAIGNYY and CDR2 EKD. The length of the CDR3 is 19 residues. V lost 1 base to trimming and J lost 0 bases; unmatched junction nucleotides: 3. The CDR3 coding sequence is TGTGCCTGTGACACGATACTGGGGGATACCTCCTGGGACACCCGACAGATGTTTTTC. Protein sequence: CACDTILGDTSWDTRQMFF.

This clone was counted between two and nine times. TCRdb's protein for this DNA is that of a much larger clone and differs from the translation at residue 7, likely a read error; the protein shown is the DNA translation. The chain couples TRDV2 to TRDJ1; possible D gene TRDD3, 5 bases. The germline V gene has CDR1 GEAIGNYY and CDR2 EKD. Trimming took 7 bases from V and 0 from J, leaving 23 bases between them. CDR3 length: 17 residues. The CDR3, as DNA: TGTGCCTGCGATAGGCTAATGGGGCACCAGAACACCGATAAACTCATCTTT. Its translation: CACDRLMGHQNTDKLIF.

As concerns this clone: The protein held in TCRdb is that of a much larger clone and does not match this DNA's translation at residue 13, likely because of a read error; the protein shown is translated from the DNA. DNA of the CDR3: TGTGCCTGTGACACCATGCTACTGGGGGATTCTACCAATAAACTCATCTTT. Translating gives CACDTMLLGDSTNKLIF. The chain carries TRDV2 and TRDJ1, with TRDD3 matching 10 bases. CDR1 and CDR2 (germline): GEAIGNYY, EKD. The CDR3 is 17 residues long. Trimming cost V 0 bases and J 6 bases; bases outside gene matches: 12.

This clone has more than one count but fewer than ten. Since a far larger clone is one base different, this is likely a read error. The rearrangement joins TRDV2 to TRDJ1; D might be TRDD3 (6 bases). From germline, CDR1 is GEAIGNYY and CDR2 EKD. Deletions cut 5 bases from V and 8 bases from J, with 23 bases between. There are 15 residues in the CDR3. CDR3 sequence (DNA): TGTGCCTGTGGCACTGTTGGGGGTATAGACGGAAAACTCATCTTT. Its protein is CACGTVGGIDGKLIF.

This clone qualifies as large. The sample carries other DNA sequences with the same CDR3. This rearrangement joins TRDV2 to TRDJ1, with 10 bases that match TRDD3. This CDR3 is built from 17 residues. CDR1 is GEAIGNYY, CDR2 EKD, per germline. The ends lost 0 bases at V and 2 bases at J; junction bases unmatched: 8. The CDR3 loop reads CACDTMLLGDSTDKLIF. CDR3 sequence (DNA): TGTGCCTGTGACACCATGCTACTGGGGGATTCTACCGATAAACTCATCTTT.

This clone showed up just a few times. The amino acid sequence in TCRdb belongs to a much larger clone and departs from this DNA's translation at residue 7, likely a sequencing read error; the sequence shown is translated from the DNA. This chain joins TRDV2 and TRDJ1; no definite D call. Germline-derived CDR1 and CDR2 are GEAIGNYY and EKD. Trimming pared 0 bases from V and 1 base from J, leaving 14 bases between. CDR3 size: 16 residues. The CDR3, as DNA: TGTGCCTGTGACACCTTACATGTACCGATCACCGATAAACTCATCTTT. This translates into CACDTLHVPITDKLIF.

Note on this clone: TCRdb's protein, taken from a much larger clone, differs from this DNA's translation at residue 10, likely owing to a read error; the protein displayed comes from the DNA. The chain has TRDV2 and TRDJ1; D is perhaps TRDD3 (6 bases). The CDR3 extends over 18 amino acids. Germline CDR1 reads GEAIGNYY; CDR2 reads EKD. With 1 base removed from V and 4 bases from J, the gap between germline ends came to 24 bases. The CDR3 DNA reads TGTGCCTGTGACACGGTACCTGGGGTTCGACATAGGAGCGATAAACTCATCTTT. It encodes CACDTVPGVRHRSDKLIF.

As concerns this clone: A far larger clone is off by one base, so a read error is likely. This sample also contains other DNA sequences that code for the same CDR3. The rearrangement uses TRDV2 and TRDJ1, with 13 bases that match TRDD3. V lost 5 bases, J lost 0 bases, and 26 bases stayed unmatched. The V gene's germline CDR1 is GEAIGNYY and CDR2 EKD. The CDR3 is made up of 23 amino acids. CDR3 nucleotide sequence: TGTGCCTGTGCCCCTATACCACTTCCCACAACTGGGGGATACGGGCCGTACACCGATAAACTCATCTTT. It codes for CACAPIPLPTTGGYGPYTDKLIF.

In the case of this clone: This DNA translates differently at residue 11 from the TCRdb protein, which is that of a much larger clone; a read error is likely, and the protein shown is the DNA's own translation. The chain couples TRDV2 to TRDJ1, with unresolved D. Per the germline V gene, CDR1 is GEAIGNYY and CDR2 is EKD. The CDR3 runs 18 residues. The V gene lost 0 bases and the J gene lost 0 bases, with 19 bases spanning the gap. Here the CDR3 reads CACDTLSGPSIYTDKLIF. Here the CDR3 DNA reads TGTGCCTGTGACACCTTGTCCGGTCCCTCTATATACACCGATAAACTCATCTTT.

This clone was detected a few times. The junction departs from germline at one end; a sequencing error may be responsible. The V call is TRDV2, the J call TRDJ1; TRDD3 matches 7 bases. The length of the CDR3 is 15 residues. The germline gives CDR1 GEAIGNYY, CDR2 EKD. In DNA form, the CDR3 reads TGTGCCTGTGACACGCTGGGGGCCCCTACCGATAATCTCATCTTT. Its protein product is CACDTLGAPTDNLIF.

This clone was seen only a few times. The amino acid sequence in TCRdb belongs to a much larger clone and departs from this DNA's translation at residue 14, likely a sequencing read error; the sequence shown is translated from the DNA. The V gene is TRDV2, the J gene TRDJ1, with TRDD3 matching over 12 bases. The CDR3 is 19 amino acids. J was trimmed by 4 bases and V by 0 bases; bases with no gene match: 14. Germline V gene data show CDR1 as GEAIGNYY and CDR2 as EKD. Here the CDR3 reads CACDTLSILGDTGGDKLIF. DNA of the CDR3: TGTGCCTGTGACACCTTATCGATACTGGGGGATACCGGGGGCGATAAACTCATCTTT.

A few counts support this clone. With only one base between it and a far larger clone, this is likely a read error. This CDR3 is also generated by other DNA sequences in the sample. The rearrangement joins TRDV2 to TRDJ1, with D perhaps TRDD3 (6 bases). Per germline, CDR1 GEAIGNYY and CDR2 EKD. The CDR3 is made up of 20 amino acids. The CDR3 region has the DNA TGTGCCTGTGACACCGTGGGGGCCTCACCGGGGGGCTTGTACACCGATAAGCTCATCTTT. Translating it yields CACDTVGASPGGLYTDKLIF.

This clone was observed a few times. A read error is likely here: a far larger clone is one base away. Other DNA sequences from this sample encode an identical CDR3 as well. The J gene is TRDJ1, the V gene TRDV2; D is perhaps TRDD2 or TRDD3 (6 bases each). CDR3 length: 18 amino acids. Germline CDR1 reads GEAIGNYY; CDR2 reads EKD. The CDR3 sequence is CACDRIPSPGDDGDKLIF. CDR3 sequence (DNA): TGTGCCTGTGACAGGATTCCTTCCCCCGGGGATGACGGAGATAAGCTCATCTTT.

This clone has only a few counts. Since a far larger clone is one base different, this is likely a read error. In DNA form, the CDR3 reads TGTGCCTGTGACAAATTGGGGGCATACACCGATAAACTCATCTTT. Translated, it gives CACDKLGAYTDKLIF. This chain joins TRDV2 and TRDJ1; D possibly corresponds to TRDD3 (6 bases). Germline values: CDR1 GEAIGNYY, CDR2 EKD. The CDR3 totals 15 residues. Between the trimmed V and J ends, which lost 2 bases and 0 bases, there was a span of 12 bases.

This clone has a handful of counts. A far more abundant clone sits one base away, making this likely a read error. This sample includes further DNA sequences coding for the same CDR3. The gene calls are TRDV2 and TRDJ1; 7 nucleotides agree with TRDD3. There are 17 residues in the CDR3. CDR1 is GEAIGNYY, CDR2 EKD, per germline. In DNA form, the CDR3 reads TGTGCCTGCGATAGGCTACTGGGGCACCAGAACACCGATAAACTCATATTT. Amino acids: CACDRLLGHQNTDKLIF.

In its sample, this clone was seen a few times. The protein TCRdb lists belongs to a much larger clone and differs from this DNA's translation at residue 12, which points to a read error; the protein shown is made from the DNA. This chain uses TRDV2 with TRDJ1, with 7 bases fitting TRDD3. The ends lost 6 bases at V and 3 bases at J; junction bases unmatched: 18. This CDR3 is 17 amino acids long. Germline V gene data show CDR1 as GEAIGNYY and CDR2 as EKD. The CDR3 region is CACSFWGAPEYADKLIF. The DNA of the CDR3 is TGTGCCTGTAGCTTCTGGGGGGCACCGGAGTACGCCGATAAACTCATCTTT.

The sample holds a few counts of this clone. This probably arose from a read error, given a far larger clone one base away. Additional DNA sequences in this sample encode the identical CDR3. The V and J genes are TRDV2 and TRDJ1; the D gene is possibly TRDD3 (5 bases). V was shortened by 0 bases and J by 0 bases, with 19 bases between the two germline ends. CDR3 length equals 18 residues. The germline V gene has CDR1 GEAIGNYY and CDR2 EKD. The CDR3: CACDTVTGDRVYTDKLIF. The CDR3 bases are TGTGCCTGTGACACCGTAACCGGGGACCGGGTGTACACCGATAAACTCATCTTT.

V and J are TRDV2 and TRDJ1, with 7 bases that match TRDD3. Germline assignment: CDR1 GEAIGNYY and CDR2 EKD. Trimming removed 6 bases from V and 0 bases from J; junction bases left unmatched: 15. The CDR3 sequence is 17 residues long. This CDR3 reads CACKPLGARRDTDKLIF. CDR3 bases: TGTGCCTGTAAACCCCTGGGGGCTAGAAGGGACACCGATAAACTCATCTTT.

This clone is labeled as large (0.1 to 1%). CDR3: CACDFVLGDKWELIF. As DNA, the CDR3 is TGTGCCTGTGACTTCGTACTGGGGGATAAGTGGGAACTCATCTTT. The J gene is TRDJ1, the V gene TRDV2; 11 bases are a match to TRDD3. CDR3 length: 15 amino acids. The J segment lost 9 bases and the V segment lost 3 bases, leaving 11 bases of the junction unmatched. Germline V gives CDR1 GEAIGNYY, CDR2 EKD.